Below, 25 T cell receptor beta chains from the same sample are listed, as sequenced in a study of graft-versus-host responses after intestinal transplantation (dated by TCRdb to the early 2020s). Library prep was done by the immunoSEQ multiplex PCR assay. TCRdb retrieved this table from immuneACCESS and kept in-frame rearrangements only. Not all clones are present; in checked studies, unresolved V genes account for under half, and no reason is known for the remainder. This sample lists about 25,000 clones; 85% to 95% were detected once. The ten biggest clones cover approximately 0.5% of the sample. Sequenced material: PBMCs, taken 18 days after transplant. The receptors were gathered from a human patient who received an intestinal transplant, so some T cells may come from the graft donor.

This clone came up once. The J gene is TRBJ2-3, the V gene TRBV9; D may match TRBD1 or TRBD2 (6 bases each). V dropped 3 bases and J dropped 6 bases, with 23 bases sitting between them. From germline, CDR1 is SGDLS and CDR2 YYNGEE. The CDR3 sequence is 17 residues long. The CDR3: CASSDGPGATGADTQYF. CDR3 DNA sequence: TGTGCCAGCAGCGACGGTCCCGGGGCCACGGGGGCGGATACGCAGTATTTT.

In DNA, the CDR3 is TGTGCCAGTAGTCCGGGGGGGCCCGGCAATGAGCAGTTCTTC. Protein: CASSPGGPGNEQFF. The chain employs TRBV19 and TRBJ2-1, with TRBD2 matching 8 bases. J lost 6 bases, V lost 5 bases, and 6 bases had no gene match. This CDR3 has 14 amino acids. Germline CDR1 LNHDA, CDR2 SQIVND (reference sequence). The entire variable domain, with the rest obtained from reference TRBV19 and TRBJ2-1, is as follows: DGGITQSPKYLFRKEGQNVTLSCEQNLNHDAMYWYRQDPGQGLRLIYYSQIVNDFQKGDIAEGYSVSREKKESFPLTVTSAQKNPTAFYLCASSPGGPGNEQFFGPGTRLTVL.

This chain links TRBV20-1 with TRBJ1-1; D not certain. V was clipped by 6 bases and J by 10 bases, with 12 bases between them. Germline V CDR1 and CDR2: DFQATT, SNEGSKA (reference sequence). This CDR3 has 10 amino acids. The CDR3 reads CSAPVLGAFF. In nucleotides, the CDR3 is TGCAGTGCCCCAGTGCTCGGAGCTTTCTTT.

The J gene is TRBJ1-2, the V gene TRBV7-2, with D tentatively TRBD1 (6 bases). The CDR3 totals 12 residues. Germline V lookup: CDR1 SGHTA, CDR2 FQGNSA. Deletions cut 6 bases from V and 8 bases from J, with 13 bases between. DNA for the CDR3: TGTGCCAGCAGTCACAACAGGGAGGGCTACACCTTC. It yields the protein CASSHNREGYTF.

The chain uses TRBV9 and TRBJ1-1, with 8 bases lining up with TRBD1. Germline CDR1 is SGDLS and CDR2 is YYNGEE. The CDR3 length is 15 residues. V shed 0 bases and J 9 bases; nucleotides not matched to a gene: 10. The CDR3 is CASSVGGQADPKAFF. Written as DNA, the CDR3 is TGTGCCAGCAGCGTAGGGGGACAGGCGGATCCGAAAGCTTTCTTT.

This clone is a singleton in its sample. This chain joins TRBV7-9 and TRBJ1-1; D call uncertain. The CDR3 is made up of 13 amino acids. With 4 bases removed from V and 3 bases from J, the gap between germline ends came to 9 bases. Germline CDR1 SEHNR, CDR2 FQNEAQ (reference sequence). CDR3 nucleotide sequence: TGTGCCAGCAGCTCGGAGGAGTACACTGAAGCTTTCTTT. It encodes CASSSEEYTEAFF.

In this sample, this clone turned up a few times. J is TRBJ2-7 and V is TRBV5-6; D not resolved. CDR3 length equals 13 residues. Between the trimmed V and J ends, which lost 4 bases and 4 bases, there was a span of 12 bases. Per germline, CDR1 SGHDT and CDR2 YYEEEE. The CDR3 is CASSSTRWYEQYF. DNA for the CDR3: TGTGCCAGCAGCAGCACTCGATGGTACGAGCAGTACTTC.

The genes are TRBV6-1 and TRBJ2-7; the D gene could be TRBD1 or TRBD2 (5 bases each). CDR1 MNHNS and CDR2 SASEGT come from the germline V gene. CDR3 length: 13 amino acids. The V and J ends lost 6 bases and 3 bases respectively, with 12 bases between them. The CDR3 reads CASRGRDHYEQYF. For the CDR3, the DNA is TGTGCCAGCAGGGGCAGGGACCACTACGAGCAGTACTTC.

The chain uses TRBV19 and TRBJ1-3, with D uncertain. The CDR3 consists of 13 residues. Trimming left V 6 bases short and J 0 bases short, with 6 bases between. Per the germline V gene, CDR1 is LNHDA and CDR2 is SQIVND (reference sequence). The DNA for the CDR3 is TGTGCCAGTAGGAGAAACTCTGGAAACACCATATATTTT. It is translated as CASRRNSGNTIYF.

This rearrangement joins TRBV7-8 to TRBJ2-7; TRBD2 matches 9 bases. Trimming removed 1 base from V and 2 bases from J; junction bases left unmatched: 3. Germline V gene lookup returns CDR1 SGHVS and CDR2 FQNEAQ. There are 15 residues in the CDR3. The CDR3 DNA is TGTGCCAGCAGCTTAGGGCTAGCGGGGACCTACGAGCAGTACTTC. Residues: CASSLGLAGTYEQYF.

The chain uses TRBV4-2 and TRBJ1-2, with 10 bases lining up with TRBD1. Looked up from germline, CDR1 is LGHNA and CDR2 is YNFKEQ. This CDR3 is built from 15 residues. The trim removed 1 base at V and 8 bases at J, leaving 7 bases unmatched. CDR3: CASSQGPGQGRGYTF. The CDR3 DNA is TGTGCCAGCAGCCAAGGCCCGGGACAGGGGAGAGGCTACACCTTC.

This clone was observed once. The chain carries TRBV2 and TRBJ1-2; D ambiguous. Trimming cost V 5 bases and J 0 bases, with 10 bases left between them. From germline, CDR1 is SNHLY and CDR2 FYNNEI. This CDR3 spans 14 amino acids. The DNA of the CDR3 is TGTGCCAGCAGTCCTCAGGCAACTAACTATGGCTACACCTTC. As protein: CASSPQATNYGYTF.

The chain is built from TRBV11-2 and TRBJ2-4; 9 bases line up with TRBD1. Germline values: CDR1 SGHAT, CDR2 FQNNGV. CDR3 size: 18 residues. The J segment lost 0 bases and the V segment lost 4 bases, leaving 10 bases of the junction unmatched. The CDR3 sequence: CASSYTRPGQGAKNIQYF. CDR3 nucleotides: TGTGCCAGCAGCTATACCCGACCGGGACAGGGAGCCAAAAACATTCAGTACTTC. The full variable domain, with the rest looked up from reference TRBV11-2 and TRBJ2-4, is EAGVAQSPRYKIIEKRQSVAFWCNPISGHATLYWYQQILGQGPKLLIQFQNNGVVDDSQLPKDRFSAERLKGVDSTLKIQPAKLEDSAVYLCASSYTRPGQGAKNIQYFGAGTRLSVL.

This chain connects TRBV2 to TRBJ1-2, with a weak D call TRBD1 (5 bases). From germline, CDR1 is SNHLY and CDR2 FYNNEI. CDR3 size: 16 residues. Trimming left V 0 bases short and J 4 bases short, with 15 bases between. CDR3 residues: CASSEALPGGTYGYTF. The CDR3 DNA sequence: TGTGCCAGCAGTGAAGCGCTTCCGGGGGGGACCTATGGCTACACCTTC.

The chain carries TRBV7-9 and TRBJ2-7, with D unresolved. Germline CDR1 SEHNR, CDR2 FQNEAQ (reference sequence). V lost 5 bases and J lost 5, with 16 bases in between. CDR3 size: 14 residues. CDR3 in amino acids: CASSPRGVFDEQYF. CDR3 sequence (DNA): TGTGCCAGCAGCCCACGCGGTGTTTTCGACGAGCAGTACTTC.

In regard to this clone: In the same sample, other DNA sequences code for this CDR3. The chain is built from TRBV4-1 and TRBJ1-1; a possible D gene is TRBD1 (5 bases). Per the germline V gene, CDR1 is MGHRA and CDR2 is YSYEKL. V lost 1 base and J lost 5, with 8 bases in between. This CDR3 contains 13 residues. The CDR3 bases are TGCGCCAGCAGCCAAGTGGGGGGGACTGAAGCTTTCTTT. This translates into CASSQVGGTEAFF.

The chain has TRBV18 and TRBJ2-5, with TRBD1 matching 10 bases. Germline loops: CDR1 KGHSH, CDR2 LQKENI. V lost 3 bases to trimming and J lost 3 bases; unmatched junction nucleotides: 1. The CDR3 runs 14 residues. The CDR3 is CASSPGTGEETQYF. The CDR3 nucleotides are TGTGCCAGCTCACCTGGGACAGGGGAAGAGACCCAGTACTTC.

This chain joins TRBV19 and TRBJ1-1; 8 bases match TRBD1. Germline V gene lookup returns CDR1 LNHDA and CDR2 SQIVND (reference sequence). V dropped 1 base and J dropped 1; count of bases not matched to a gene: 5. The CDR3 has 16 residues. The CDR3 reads CASSIAVGQGNTEAFF. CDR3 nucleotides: TGTGCCAGTAGTATAGCGGTCGGACAGGGGAACACTGAAGCTTTCTTT.

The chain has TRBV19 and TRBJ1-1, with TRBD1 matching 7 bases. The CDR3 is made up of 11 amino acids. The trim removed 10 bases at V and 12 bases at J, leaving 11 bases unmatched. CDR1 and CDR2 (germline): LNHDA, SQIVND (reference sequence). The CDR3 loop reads CAIIQGQVTFF. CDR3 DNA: TGTGCCATCATACAGGGGCAGGTGACTTTCTTT.

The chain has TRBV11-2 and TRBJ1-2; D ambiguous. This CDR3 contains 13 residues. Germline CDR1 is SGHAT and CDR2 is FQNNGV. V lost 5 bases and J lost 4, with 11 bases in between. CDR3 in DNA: TGTGCCAGCAGCAACGGGATCCTCTATGGCTACACCTTC. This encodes CASSNGILYGYTF.

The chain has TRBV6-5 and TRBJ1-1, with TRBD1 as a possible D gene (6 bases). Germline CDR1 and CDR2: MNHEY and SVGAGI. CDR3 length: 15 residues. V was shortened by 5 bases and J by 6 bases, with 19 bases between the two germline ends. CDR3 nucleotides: TGTGCCAGCAGTGGTATACAGGGCGTCGGGTCTGAAGCTTTCTTT. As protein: CASSGIQGVGSEAFF.

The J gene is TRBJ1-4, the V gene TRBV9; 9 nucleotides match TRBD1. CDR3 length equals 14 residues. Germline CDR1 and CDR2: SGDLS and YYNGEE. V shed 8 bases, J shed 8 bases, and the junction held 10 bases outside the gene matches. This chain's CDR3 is CASHPGTGNEKLFF. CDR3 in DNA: TGTGCCAGTCACCCCGGGACAGGGAACGAAAAACTGTTTTTT.

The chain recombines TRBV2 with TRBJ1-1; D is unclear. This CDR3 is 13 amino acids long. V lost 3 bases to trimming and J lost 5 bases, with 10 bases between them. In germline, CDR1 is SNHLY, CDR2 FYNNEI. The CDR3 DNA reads TGTGCCAGCAGTGAGGCTACGGGGACTGAAGCTTTCTTT. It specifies CASSEATGTEAFF.

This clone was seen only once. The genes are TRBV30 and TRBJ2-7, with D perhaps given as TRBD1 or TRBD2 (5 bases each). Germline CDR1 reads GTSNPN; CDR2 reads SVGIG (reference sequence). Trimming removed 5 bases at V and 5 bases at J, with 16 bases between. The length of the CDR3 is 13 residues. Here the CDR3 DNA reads TGTGCCTGGCGGGACCCGGCTGAGGACGAGCAGTACTTC. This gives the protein CAWRDPAEDEQYF.

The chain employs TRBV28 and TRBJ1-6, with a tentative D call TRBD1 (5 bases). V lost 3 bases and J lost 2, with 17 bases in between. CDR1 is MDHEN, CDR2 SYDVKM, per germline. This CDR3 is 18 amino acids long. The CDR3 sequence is CASSFLTPAGPYNSPLHF. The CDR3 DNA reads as TGTGCCAGCAGTTTCCTTACACCTGCGGGACCCTATAATTCACCCCTCCACTTT.